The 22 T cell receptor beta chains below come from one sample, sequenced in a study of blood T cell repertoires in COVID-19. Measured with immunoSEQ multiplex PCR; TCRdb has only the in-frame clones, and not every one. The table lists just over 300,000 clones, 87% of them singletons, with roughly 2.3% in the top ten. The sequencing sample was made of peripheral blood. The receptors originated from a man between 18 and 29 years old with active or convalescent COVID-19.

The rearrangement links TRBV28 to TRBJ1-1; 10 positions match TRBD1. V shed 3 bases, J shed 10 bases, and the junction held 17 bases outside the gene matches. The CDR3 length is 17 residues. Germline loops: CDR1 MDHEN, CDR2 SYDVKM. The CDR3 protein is CASSFTLLRDRGEGAFF. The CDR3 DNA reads TGTGCCAGCAGTTTCACCCTCCTCCGGGACAGGGGAGAAGGAGCTTTCTTT.

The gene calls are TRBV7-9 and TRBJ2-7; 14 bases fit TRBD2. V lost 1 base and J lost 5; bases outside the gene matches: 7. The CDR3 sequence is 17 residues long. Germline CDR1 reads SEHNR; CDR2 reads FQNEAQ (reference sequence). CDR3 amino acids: CASSLGWGTSGSNEQYF. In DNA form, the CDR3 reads TGTGCCAGCAGCTTAGGATGGGGGACTAGCGGGAGTAACGAGCAGTACTTC.

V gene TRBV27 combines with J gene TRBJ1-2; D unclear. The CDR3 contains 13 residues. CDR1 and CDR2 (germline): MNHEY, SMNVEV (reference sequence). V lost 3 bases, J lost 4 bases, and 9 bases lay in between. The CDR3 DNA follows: TGTGCCAGCAGTTTCGAGCCGAGCTATGGCTACACCTTC. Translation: CASSFEPSYGYTF.

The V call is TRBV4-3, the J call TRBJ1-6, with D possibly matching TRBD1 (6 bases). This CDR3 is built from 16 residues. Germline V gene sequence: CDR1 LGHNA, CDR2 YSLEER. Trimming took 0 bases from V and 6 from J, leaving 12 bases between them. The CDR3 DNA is TGCGCCAGCAGCCAAGACAGGGGCGACTTTAATTCACCCCTCCACTTT. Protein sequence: CASSQDRGDFNSPLHF.

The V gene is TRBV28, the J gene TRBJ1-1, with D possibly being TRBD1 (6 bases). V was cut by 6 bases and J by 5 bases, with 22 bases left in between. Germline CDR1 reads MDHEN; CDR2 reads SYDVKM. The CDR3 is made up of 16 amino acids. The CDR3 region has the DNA TGTGCCAGCAGCCCAACGAAGGGGGGGCGAGGAACTGAAGCTTTCTTT. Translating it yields CASSPTKGGRGTEAFF.

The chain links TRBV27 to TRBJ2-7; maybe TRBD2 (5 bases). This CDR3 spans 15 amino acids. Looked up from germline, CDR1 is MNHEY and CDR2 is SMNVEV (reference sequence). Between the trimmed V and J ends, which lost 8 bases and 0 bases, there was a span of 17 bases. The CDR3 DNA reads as TGTGCCAGCTGGGATCTGCGGGCCAGCTCCTACGAGCAGTACTTC. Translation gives CASWDLRASSYEQYF.

The CDR3, as DNA: TGCGCCAGCAGCCACGGGGGGGAGCAGCCCCAGCATTTT. It codes for CASSHGGEQPQHF. V is TRBV4-1 and J is TRBJ1-5, with D tentatively TRBD1 (5 bases). Germline values: CDR1 MGHRA, CDR2 YSYEKL. V lost 3 bases and J lost 7, with 10 bases in between. The CDR3 runs to 13 residues.

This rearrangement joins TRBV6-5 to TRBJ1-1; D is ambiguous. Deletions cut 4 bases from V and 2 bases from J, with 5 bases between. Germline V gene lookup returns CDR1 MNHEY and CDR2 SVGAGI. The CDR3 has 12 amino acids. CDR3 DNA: TGTGCCAGCAGTTTCCCTAACACTGAAGCTTTCTTT. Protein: CASSFPNTEAFF.

CDR3 in DNA: TGTGCCAGCAGTGAAGCGGGAGGACCAGTAACAGATACGCAGTATTTT. It specifies CASSEAGGPVTDTQYF. V and J are TRBV2 and TRBJ2-3, with D possibly being TRBD2 (6 bases). V lost 0 bases to trimming and J lost 3 bases, with 13 bases between them. The CDR3 loop spans 16 amino acids. CDR1 SNHLY and CDR2 FYNNEI come from the germline V gene.

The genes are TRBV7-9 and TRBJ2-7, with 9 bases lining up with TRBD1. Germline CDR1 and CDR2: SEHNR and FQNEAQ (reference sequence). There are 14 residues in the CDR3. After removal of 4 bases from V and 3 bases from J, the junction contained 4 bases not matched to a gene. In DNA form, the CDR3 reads TGTGCCAGCAGCTCGGGACAGGGACTCTACGAGCAGTACTTC. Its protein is CASSSGQGLYEQYF.

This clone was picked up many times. The DNA for the CDR3 is TGTGCCAGCAGCGGCGGGACTAGGAACACCGGGGAGCTGTTTTTT. Encoded protein: CASSGGTRNTGELFF. The chain links TRBV5-4 to TRBJ2-2; 8 bases agree with TRBD2. Per germline, CDR1 SGHNT and CDR2 YYREEE (reference sequence). The CDR3 sequence is 15 residues long. V shed 4 bases and J 1 base; nucleotides not matched to a gene: 3.

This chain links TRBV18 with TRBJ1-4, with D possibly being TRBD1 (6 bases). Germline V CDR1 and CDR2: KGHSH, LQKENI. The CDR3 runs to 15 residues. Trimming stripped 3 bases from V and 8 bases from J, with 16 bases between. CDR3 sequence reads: CASSPMDSPREKLFF. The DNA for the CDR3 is TGTGCCAGCTCACCCATGGACAGCCCCCGGGAAAAACTGTTTTTT.

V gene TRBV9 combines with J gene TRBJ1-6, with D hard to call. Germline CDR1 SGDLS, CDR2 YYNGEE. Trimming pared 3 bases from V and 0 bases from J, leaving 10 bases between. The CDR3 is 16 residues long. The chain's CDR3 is CASSGGPGSYNSPLHF. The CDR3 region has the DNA TGTGCCAGCAGCGGCGGCCCGGGCTCCTATAATTCACCCCTCCACTTT.

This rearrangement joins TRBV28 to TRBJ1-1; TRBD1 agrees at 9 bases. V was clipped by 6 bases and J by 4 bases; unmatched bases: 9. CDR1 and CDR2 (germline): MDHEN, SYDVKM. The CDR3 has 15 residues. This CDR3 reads CASSYRGQGITEAFF. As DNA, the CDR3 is TGTGCCAGCAGCTACAGGGGGCAGGGGATCACTGAAGCTTTCTTT.

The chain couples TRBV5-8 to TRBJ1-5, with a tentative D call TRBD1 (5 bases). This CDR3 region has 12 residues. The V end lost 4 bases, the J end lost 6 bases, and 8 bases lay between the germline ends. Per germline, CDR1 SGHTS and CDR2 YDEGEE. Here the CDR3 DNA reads TGTGCCAGCAGCCCCAGGGTTCAGCCCCAGCATTTT. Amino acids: CASSPRVQPQHF. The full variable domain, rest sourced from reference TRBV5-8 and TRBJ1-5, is EAGVTQSPTHLIKTRGQQATLRCSPISGHTSVYWYQQALGLGLQFLLWYDEGEERNRGNFPPRFSGRQFPNYSSELNVNALELEDSALYLCASSPRVQPQHFGDGTRLSIL.

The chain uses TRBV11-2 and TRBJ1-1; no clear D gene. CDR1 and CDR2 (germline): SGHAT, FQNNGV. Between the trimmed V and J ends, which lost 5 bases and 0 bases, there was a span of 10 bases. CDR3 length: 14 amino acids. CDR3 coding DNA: TGTGCCAGCAGCCTGGGGAGGGTGAACACTGAAGCTTTCTTT. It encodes CASSLGRVNTEAFF. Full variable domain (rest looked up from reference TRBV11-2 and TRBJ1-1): EAGVAQSPRYKIIEKRQSVAFWCNPISGHATLYWYQQILGQGPKLLIQFQNNGVVDDSQLPKDRFSAERLKGVDSTLKIQPAKLEDSAVYLCASSLGRVNTEAFFGQGTRLTVV.

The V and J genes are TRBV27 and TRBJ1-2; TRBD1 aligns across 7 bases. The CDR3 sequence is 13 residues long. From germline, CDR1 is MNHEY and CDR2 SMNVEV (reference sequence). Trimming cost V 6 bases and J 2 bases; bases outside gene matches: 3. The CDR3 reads CASSTGENYGYTF. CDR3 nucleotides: TGTGCCAGCAGCACAGGGGAGAACTATGGCTACACCTTC.

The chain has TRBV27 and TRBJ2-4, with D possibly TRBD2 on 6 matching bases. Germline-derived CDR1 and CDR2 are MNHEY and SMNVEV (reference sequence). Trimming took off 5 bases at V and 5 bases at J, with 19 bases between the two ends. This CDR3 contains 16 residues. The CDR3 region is CASSDLAEPPQNIQYF. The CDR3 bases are TGTGCCAGCAGTGATTTAGCGGAACCGCCACAAAACATTCAGTACTTC.

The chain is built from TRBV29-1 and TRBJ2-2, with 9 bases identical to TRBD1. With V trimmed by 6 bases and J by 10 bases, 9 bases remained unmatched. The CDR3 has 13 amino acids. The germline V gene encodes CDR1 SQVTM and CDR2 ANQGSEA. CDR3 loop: CSVRTGAFKELFF. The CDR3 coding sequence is TGCAGCGTACGGACAGGGGCTTTTAAGGAGCTGTTTTTT.

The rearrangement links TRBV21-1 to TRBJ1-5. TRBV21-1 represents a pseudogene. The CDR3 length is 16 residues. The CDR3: CASSKSRRGREQPQHF. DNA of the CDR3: TGTGCCAGCAGCAAATCCCGGCGGGGGCGGGAGCAGCCCCAGCATTTT.

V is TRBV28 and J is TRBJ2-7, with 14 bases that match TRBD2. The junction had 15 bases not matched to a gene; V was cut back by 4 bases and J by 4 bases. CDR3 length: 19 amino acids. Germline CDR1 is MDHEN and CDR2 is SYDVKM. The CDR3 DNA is TGTGCCAGCAGTTCTCTAAGGACTAGCGGGAGGAGGAGGTCATACGAGCAGTACTTC. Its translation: CASSSLRTSGRRRSYEQYF. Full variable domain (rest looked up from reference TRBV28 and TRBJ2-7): DVKVTQSSRYLVKRTGEKVFLECVQDMDHENMFWYRQDPGLGLRLIYFSYDVKMKEKGDIPEGYSVSREKKERFSLILESASTNQTSMYLCASSSLRTSGRRRSYEQYFGPGTRLTVT.

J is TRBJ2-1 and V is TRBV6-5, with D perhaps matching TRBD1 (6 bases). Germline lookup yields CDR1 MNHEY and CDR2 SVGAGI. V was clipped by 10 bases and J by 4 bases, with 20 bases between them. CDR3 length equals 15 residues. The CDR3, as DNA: TGTGCCATTGGCGGCCAGGGGACGGATTACAATGAGCAGTTCTTC. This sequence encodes CAIGGQGTDYNEQFF.